The rows below give T cell receptor beta chains drawn from one sample of a study of blood T cell repertoires in COVID-19. The method was immunoSEQ multiplex PCR; TCRdb's version includes in-frame clones alone and lacks a portion of them. The top ten clones hold more than 5.5% of a sample with around 200,000 clones, around 86% of them seen once. The sequenced sample was peripheral blood. The receptors were gathered from a man at least 80 years old with acute or convalescent COVID-19. CDR3s include the opening cysteine and the closing phenylalanine or tryptophan. The D gene is left open where the match is weak. Size values are once, few and many counts, or a class for expanded clones, and some rows have none.

clone_size: NA; d_call: NA; v_call: TRBV6-5; j_call: TRBJ1-5; cdr3_aa: CASTEVSVQPQHF; cdr3_nt: TGTGCCAGCACCGAGGTCTCGGTACAGCCCCAGCATTTT
clone_size: NA; d_call: TRBD1; v_call: TRBV19; j_call: TRBJ1-5; cdr3_aa: CASSADRAQPQHF; cdr3_nt: TGTGCCAGTAGTGCGGACAGGGCTCAGCCCCAGCATTTT
clone_size: few; d_call: TRBD2; v_call: TRBV7-3; j_call: TRBJ2-1; cdr3_aa: CASSTSSGSYNEQFF; cdr3_nt: TGTGCCAGCAGCACCTCTAGCGGCTCCTACAATGAGCAGTTCTTC
clone_size: once; d_call: NA; v_call: TRBV29-1; j_call: TRBJ2-3; cdr3_aa: CSVTKGQSVGTQYF; cdr3_nt: TGCAGCGTTACTAAAGGACAGAGCGTGGGTACGCAGTATTTT
clone_size: NA; d_call: NA; v_call: TRBV21-1; j_call: TRBJ2-3; cdr3_aa: CASSQTGTLAADTQYF; cdr3_nt: TGTGCCAGCAGCCAAACCGGGACTCTTGCAGCAGATACGCAGTATTTT
clone_size: NA; d_call: TRBD1; v_call: TRBV2; j_call: TRBJ1-4; cdr3_aa: CASSRNPGQSARVFF; cdr3_nt: TGTGCCAGCAGTAGAAATCCGGGACAGTCGGCTAGAGTGTTTTTT
clone_size: few; d_call: NA; v_call: TRBV28; j_call: TRBJ1-5; cdr3_aa: CASSPRRTGQPQHF; cdr3_nt: TGTGCCAGCAGTCCCCGGAGGACTGGTCAGCCCCAGCATTTT
clone_size: NA; d_call: NA; v_call: TRBV27; j_call: TRBJ2-7; cdr3_aa: CASSSDGGLGEQYF; cdr3_nt: TGTGCCAGCAGTTCGGACGGAGGATTGGGGGAGCAGTACTTC
clone_size: NA; d_call: NA; v_call: TRBV7-2; j_call: TRBJ2-2; cdr3_aa: CASSLIQPNTGELFF; cdr3_nt: TGTGCCAGCAGCTTGATACAACCGAACACCGGGGAGCTGTTTTTT
clone_size: NA; d_call: TRBD2; v_call: TRBV7-6; j_call: TRBJ2-2; cdr3_aa: CASSLISSLAGATGELFF; cdr3_nt: TGTGCCAGCAGCTTAATTAGTTCGCTAGCGGGAGCCACCGGGGAGCTGTTTTTT
clone_size: NA; d_call: NA; v_call: TRBV4-2; j_call: TRBJ2-1; cdr3_aa: CASSQGGGSENEQFF; cdr3_nt: TGTGCCAGCAGCCAAGGAGGAGGGAGCGAAAATGAGCAGTTCTTC
clone_size: NA; d_call: NA; v_call: TRBV9; j_call: TRBJ2-2; cdr3_aa: CASSVGGENTGELFF; cdr3_nt: TGTGCCAGCAGCGTAGGGGGCGAGAACACCGGGGAGCTGTTTTTT
clone_size: NA; d_call: NA; v_call: TRBV18; j_call: TRBJ1-1; cdr3_aa: CASSPMTTRMNTEAFF; cdr3_nt: TGTGCCAGCTCACCAATGACGACAAGGATGAACACTGAAGCTTTCTTT
clone_size: NA; d_call: NA; v_call: TRBV15; j_call: TRBJ2-3; cdr3_aa: CATSRDYSGTSTDTQYF; cdr3_nt: TGTGCCACCAGCAGGGATTATAGCGGTACTAGCACAGATACGCAGTATTTT
clone_size: NA; d_call: TRBD1; v_call: TRBV6-5; j_call: TRBJ1-2; cdr3_aa: CASRGGQGEAYGYTF; cdr3_nt: TGTGCCAGCAGGGGAGGACAGGGGGAGGCCTATGGCTACACCTTC
clone_size: NA; d_call: NA; v_call: TRBV5-5; j_call: TRBJ1-2; cdr3_aa: CASSSRFDYGYTF; cdr3_nt: TGTGCCAGCAGCTCCCGTTTCGACTATGGCTACACCTTC
clone_size: NA; d_call: TRBD2; v_call: TRBV10-3; j_call: TRBJ2-5; cdr3_aa: CAISELAGVETQYF; cdr3_nt: TGTGCCATCAGTGAGTTAGCGGGAGTAGAGACCCAGTACTTC
clone_size: few; d_call: TRBD1; v_call: TRBV10-3; j_call: TRBJ2-7; cdr3_aa: CAISQGQGSSEQYF; cdr3_nt: TGTGCCATCAGCCAGGGACAGGGGTCGAGCGAGCAGTACTTC